This T cell receptor (beta chain) derives from a study of shared clonotypes between healthy human individuals. Study conclusions and caveats: All-four-donor shared clonotypes had higher generation probabilities than non-shared clonotypes did.

This clone has a single count. The antigen is not known. Other DNA sequences of this sample code for an identical CDR3. Sequenced by immunoSEQ multiplex PCR; TCRdb stores in-frame clones only, minus some. The sample contains about 2,100,000 clones, roughly 91% of which appear only once. Looked up from germline, CDR1 is SGDLS and CDR2 is YYNGEE. Trimming removed 5 bases from V and 3 bases from J, with 12 bases in between. The CDR3 has 14 residues. CD45RO-negative, CCR7-positively selected cells formed the naive CD8 fraction, excluding terminally differentiated effector memory CD45RA+ cells. The study drew its donors from healthy HIV-negative adults without recent acute infections or vaccinations. There were only Caucasian adults among the donors, and all lived in Nashville, Tennessee.

The TCR sequence derives from a man between 18 and 29 years old in good health. Some clones in this sample may be carry-over from other donors' samples. The sequencing input was naive CD8+ T cells from PBMCs. The chain combines TRBV9 with TRBJ1-3, with D perhaps TRBD1 (5 bases). CDR3 nucleotides: TGTGCCAGCAGTCTCGGGGGAGGTGGAAACACCATATATTTT. Its protein product is CASSLGGGGNTIYF. The full variable domain, its missing parts supplied by reference TRBV9 and TRBJ1-3, is DSGVTQTPKHLITATGQRVTLRCSPRSGDLSVYWYQQSLDQGLQFLIQYYNGEERAKGNILERFSAQQFPDLHSELNLSSLELGDSALYFCASSLGGGGNTIYFGEGSWLTVV.